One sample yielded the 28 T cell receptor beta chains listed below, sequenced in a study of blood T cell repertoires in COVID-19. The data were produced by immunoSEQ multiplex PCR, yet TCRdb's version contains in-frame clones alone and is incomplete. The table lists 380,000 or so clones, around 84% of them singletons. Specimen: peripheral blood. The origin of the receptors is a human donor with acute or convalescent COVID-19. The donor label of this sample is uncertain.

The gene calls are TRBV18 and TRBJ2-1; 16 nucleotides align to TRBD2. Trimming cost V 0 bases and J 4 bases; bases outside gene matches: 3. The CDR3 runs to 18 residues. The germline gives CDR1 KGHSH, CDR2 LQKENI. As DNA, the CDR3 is TGTGCCAGCTCACCACCGGGACTAGCGGGAGGGCCGTACAATGAGCAGTTCTTC. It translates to CASSPPGLAGGPYNEQFF. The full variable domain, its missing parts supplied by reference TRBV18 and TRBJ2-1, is NAGVMQNPRHLVRRRGQEARLRCSPMKGHSHVYWYRQLPEEGLKFMVYLQKENIIDESGMPKERFSAEFPKEGPSILRIQQVVRGDSAAYFCASSPPGLAGGPYNEQFFGPGTRLTVL.

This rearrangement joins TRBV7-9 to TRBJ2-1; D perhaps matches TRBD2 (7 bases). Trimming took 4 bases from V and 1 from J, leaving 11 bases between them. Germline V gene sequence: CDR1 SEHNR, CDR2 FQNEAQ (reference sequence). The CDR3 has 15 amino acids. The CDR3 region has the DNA TGTGCCAGCAGCTCGCGGGGGCCGTCCTACAATGAGCAGTTCTTC. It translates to CASSSRGPSYNEQFF. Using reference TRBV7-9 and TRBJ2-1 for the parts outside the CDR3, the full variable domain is DTGVSQNPRHKITKRGQNVTFRCDPISEHNRLYWYRQTLGQGPEFLTYFQNEAQLEKSRLLSDRFSAERPKGSFSTLEIQRTEQGDSAMYLCASSSRGPSYNEQFFGPGTRLTVL.

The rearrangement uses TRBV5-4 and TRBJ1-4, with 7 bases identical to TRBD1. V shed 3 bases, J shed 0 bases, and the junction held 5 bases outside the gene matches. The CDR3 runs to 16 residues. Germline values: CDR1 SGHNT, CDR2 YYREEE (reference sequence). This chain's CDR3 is CASSSGGTATNEKLFF. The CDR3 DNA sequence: TGTGCCAGCAGCTCCGGCGGGACAGCAACTAATGAAAAACTGTTTTTT. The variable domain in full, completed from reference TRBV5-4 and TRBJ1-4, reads ETGVTQSPTHLIKTRGQQVTLRCSSQSGHNTVSWYQQALGQGPQFIFQYYREEENGRGNFPPRFSGLQFPNYSSELNVNALELDDSALYLCASSSGGTATNEKLFFGSGTQLSVL.

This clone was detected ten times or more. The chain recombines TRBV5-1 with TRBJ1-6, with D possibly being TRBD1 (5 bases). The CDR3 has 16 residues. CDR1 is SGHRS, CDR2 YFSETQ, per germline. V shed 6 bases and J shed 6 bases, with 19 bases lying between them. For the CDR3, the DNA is TGCGCCAGCACCTCACAAGCAGGGCAGGGTAATTCACCCCTCCACTTT. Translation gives CASTSQAGQGNSPLHF.

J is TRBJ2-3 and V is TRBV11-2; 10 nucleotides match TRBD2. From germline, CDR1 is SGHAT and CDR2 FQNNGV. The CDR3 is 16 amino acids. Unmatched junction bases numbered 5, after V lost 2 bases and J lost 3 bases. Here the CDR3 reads CASSLSPSGRTDTQYF. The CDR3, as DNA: TGTGCCAGCAGCTTATCTCCTAGCGGGAGAACAGATACGCAGTATTTT. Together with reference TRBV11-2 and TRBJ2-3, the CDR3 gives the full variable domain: EAGVAQSPRYKIIEKRQSVAFWCNPISGHATLYWYQQILGQGPKLLIQFQNNGVVDDSQLPKDRFSAERLKGVDSTLKIQPAKLEDSAVYLCASSLSPSGRTDTQYFGPGTRLTVL.

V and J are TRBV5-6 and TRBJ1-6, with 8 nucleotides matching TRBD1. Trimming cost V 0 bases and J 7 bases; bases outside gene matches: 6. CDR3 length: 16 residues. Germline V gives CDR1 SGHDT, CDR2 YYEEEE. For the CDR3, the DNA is TGTGCCAGCAGCTTGGGGGGACAGGTGTTCAATTCACCCCTCCACTTT. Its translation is CASSLGGQVFNSPLHF.

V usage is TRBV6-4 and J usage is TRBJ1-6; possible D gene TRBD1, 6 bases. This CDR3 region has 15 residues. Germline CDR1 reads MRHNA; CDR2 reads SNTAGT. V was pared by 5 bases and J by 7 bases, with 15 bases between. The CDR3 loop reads CASSFDRTGNSPLHF. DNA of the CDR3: TGTGCCAGCAGTTTTGACAGGACTGGAAATTCACCCCTCCACTTT.

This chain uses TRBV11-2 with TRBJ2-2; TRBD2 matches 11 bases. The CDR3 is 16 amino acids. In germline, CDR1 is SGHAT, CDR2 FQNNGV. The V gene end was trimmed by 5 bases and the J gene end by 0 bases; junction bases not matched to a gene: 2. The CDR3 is CASSKTSGANTGELFF. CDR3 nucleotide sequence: TGTGCCAGCAGCAAGACTAGCGGGGCGAACACCGGGGAGCTGTTTTTT. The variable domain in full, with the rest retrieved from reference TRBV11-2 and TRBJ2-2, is EAGVAQSPRYKIIEKRQSVAFWCNPISGHATLYWYQQILGQGPKLLIQFQNNGVVDDSQLPKDRFSAERLKGVDSTLKIQPAKLEDSAVYLCASSKTSGANTGELFFGEGSRLTVL.

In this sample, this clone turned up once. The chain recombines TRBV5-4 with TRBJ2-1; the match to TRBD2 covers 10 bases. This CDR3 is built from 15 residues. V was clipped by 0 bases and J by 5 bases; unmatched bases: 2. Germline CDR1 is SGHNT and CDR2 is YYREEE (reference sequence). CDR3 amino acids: CASSLALAGDNEQFF. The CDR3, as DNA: TGTGCCAGCAGCTTGGCCCTAGCGGGAGACAATGAGCAGTTCTTC. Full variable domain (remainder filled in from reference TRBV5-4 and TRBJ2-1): ETGVTQSPTHLIKTRGQQVTLRCSSQSGHNTVSWYQQALGQGPQFIFQYYREEENGRGNFPPRFSGLQFPNYSSELNVNALELDDSALYLCASSLALAGDNEQFFGPGTRLTVL.

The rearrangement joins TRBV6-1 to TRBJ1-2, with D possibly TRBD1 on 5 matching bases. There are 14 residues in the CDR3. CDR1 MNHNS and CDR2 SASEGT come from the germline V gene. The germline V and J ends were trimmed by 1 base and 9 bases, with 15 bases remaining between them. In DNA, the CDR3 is TGTGCCAGCAGTGAAGACCCAGGGATCAGGAGCTACACCTTC. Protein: CASSEDPGIRSYTF.

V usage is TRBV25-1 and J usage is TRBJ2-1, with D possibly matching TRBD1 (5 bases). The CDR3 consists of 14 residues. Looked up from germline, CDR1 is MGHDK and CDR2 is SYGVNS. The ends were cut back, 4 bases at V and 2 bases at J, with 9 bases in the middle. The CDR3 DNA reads TGTGCCAGCAGTGGACAGACGGCCTACAATGAGCAGTTCTTC. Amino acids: CASSGQTAYNEQFF.

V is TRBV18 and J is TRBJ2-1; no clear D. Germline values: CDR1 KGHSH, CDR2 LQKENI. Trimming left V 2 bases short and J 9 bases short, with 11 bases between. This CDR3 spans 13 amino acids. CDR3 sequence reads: CASSPTTPSEQFF. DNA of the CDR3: TGTGCCAGCTCACCAACAACACCGTCTGAGCAGTTCTTC.

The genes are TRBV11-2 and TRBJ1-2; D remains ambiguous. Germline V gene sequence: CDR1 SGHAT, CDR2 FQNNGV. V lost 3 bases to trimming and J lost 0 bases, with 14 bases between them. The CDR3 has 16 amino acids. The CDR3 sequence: CASSFSTTLANYGYTF. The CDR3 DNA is TGTGCCAGCAGCTTTTCAACGACGCTAGCTAACTATGGCTACACCTTC.

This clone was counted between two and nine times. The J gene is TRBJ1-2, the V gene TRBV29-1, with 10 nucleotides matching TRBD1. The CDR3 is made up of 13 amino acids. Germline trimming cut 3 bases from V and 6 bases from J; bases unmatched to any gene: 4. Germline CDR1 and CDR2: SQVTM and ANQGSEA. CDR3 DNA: TGCAGCGTTGAGCTGGACAGGGGGAATGGCTACACCTTC. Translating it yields CSVELDRGNGYTF.

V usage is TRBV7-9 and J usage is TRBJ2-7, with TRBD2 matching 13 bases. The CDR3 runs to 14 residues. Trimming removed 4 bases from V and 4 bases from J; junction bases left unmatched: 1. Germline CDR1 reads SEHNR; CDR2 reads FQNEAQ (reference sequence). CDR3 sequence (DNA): TGTGCCAGCAGCTCGACTAGCGGGAGGTACGAGCAGTACTTC. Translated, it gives CASSSTSGRYEQYF.

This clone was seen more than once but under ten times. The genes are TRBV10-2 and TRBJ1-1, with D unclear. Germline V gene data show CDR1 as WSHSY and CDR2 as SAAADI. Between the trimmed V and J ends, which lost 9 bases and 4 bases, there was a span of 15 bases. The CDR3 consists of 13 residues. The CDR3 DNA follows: TGCGCCAGTTTGGGTGTAGCTGGCACTGAAGCTTTCTTT. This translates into CASLGVAGTEAFF.

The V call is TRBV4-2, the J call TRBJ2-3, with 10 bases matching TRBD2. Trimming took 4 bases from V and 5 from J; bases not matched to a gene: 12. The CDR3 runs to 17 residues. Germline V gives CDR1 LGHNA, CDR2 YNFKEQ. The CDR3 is CASSPLPLAGVGDTQYF. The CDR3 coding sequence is TGTGCCAGCAGCCCGCTCCCCCTAGCGGGAGTGGGAGATACGCAGTATTTT.

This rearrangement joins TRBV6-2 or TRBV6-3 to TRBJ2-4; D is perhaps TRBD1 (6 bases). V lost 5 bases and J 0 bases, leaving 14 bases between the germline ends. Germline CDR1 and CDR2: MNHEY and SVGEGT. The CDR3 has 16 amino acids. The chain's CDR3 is CASSDRTALAKNIQYF. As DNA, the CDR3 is TGTGCCAGCAGTGATCGGACAGCGTTAGCCAAAAACATTCAGTACTTC.

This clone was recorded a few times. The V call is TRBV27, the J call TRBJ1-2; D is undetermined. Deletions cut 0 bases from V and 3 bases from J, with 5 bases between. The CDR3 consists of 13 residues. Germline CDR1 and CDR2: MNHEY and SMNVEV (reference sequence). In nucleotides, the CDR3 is TGTGCCAGCAGTTTATCGCAGGACTATGGCTACACCTTC. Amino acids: CASSLSQDYGYTF.

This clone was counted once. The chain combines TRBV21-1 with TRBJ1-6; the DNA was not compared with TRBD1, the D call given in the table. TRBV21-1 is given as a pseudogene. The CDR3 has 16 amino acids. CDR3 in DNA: TGTGCCAGCAGCAAATGGGGGGGACAGGGGACTTCACCCCTCCACTTT. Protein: CASSKWGGQGTSPLHF.

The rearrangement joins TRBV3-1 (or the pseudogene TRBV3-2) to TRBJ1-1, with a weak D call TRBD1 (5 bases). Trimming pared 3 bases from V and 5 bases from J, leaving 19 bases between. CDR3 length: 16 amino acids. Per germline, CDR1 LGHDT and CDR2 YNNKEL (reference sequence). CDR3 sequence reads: CASSHRKLQVGTEAFF. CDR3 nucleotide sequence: TGTGCCAGCAGCCATAGGAAATTACAGGTTGGTACTGAAGCTTTCTTT.

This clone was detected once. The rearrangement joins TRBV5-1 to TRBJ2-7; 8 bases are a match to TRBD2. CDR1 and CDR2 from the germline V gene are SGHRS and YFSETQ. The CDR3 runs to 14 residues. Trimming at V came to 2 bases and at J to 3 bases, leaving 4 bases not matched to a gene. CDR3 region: CASSFSAGVYEQYF. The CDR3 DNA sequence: TGCGCCAGCAGCTTCTCAGCGGGGGTCTACGAGCAGTACTTC.

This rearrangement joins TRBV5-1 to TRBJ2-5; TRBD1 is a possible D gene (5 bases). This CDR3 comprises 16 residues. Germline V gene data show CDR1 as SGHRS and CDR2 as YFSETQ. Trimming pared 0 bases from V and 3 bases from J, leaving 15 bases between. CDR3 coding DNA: TGCGCCAGCAGCTTGGGATCGGCAGGGAAAGAAGAGACCCAGTACTTC. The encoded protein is CASSLGSAGKEETQYF.

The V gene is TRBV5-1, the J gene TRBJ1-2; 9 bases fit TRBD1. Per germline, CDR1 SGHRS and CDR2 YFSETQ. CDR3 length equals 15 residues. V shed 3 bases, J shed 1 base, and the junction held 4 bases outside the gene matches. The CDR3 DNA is TGCGCCAGCAGCTCAACAGGGGGCCTTAACTATGGCTACACCTTC. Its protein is CASSSTGGLNYGYTF. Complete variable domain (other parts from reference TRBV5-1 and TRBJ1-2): KAGVTQTPRYLIKTRGQQVTLSCSPISGHRSVSWYQQTPGQGLQFLFEYFSETQRNKGNFPGRFSGRQFSNSRSEMNVSTLELGDSALYLCASSSTGGLNYGYTFGSGTRLTVV.

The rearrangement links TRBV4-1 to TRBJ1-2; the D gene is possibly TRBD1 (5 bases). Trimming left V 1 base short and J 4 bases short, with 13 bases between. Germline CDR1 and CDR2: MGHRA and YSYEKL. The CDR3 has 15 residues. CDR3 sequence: CASSQVSKGFYGYTF. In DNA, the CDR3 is TGCGCCAGCAGCCAAGTTAGTAAGGGGTTCTATGGCTACACCTTC.

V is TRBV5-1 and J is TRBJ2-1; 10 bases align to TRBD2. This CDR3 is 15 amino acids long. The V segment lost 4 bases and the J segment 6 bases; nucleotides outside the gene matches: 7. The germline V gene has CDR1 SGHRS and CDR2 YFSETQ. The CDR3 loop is CASSMRLAGLNEQFF. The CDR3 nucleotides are TGCGCCAGCAGCATGAGACTAGCGGGTCTCAATGAGCAGTTCTTC.

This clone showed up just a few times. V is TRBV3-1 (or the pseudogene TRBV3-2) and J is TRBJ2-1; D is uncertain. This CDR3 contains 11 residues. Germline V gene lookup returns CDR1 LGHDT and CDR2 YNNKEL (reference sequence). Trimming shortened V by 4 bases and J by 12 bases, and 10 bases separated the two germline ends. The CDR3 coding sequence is TGTGCCAGCAGCCTGAGGTCCAGGCAGTTCTTC. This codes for CASSLRSRQFF.

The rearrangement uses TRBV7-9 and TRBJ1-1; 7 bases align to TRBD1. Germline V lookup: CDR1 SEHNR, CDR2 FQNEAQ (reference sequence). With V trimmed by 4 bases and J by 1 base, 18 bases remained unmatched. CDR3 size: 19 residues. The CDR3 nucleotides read TGTGCCAGCAGCTCAAGCACAAAGACAGGGAGCTTGCGGAACACTGAAGCTTTCTTT. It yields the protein CASSSSTKTGSLRNTEAFF.